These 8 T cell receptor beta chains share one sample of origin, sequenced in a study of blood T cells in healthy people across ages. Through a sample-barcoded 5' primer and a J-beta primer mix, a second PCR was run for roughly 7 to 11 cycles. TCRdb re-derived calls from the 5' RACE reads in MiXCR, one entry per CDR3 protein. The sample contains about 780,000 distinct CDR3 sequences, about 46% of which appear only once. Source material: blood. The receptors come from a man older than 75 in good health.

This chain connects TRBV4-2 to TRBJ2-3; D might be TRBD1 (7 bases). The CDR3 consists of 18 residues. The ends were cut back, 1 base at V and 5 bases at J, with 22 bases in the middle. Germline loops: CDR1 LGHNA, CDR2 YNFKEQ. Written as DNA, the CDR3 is TGTGCCAGCAGCCAAGCAACTAGCAGGGGGGCAGCGGGAGATACGCAGTATTTT. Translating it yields CASSQATSRGAAGDTQYF.

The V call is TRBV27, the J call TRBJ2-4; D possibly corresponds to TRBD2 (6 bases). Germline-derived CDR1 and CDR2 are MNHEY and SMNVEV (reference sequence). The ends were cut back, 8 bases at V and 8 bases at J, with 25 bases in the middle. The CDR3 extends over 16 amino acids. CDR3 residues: CASGPRGGTSVDIQYF. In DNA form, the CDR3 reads TGTGCCAGCGGGCCCCGCGGCGGGACTTCGGTGGACATTCAGTACTTC.

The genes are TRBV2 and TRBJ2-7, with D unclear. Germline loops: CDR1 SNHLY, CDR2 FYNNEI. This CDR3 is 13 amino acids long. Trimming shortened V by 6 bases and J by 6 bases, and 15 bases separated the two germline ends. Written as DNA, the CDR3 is TGTGCCAGCAGCGCACTCAAAATGGGCGAGCAGTACTTC. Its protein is CASSALKMGEQYF.

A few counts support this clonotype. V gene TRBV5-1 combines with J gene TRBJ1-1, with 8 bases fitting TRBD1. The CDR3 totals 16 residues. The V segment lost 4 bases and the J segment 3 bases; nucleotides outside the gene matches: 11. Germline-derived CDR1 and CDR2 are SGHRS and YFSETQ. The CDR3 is CASSPARQGAHTEAFF. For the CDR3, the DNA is TGCGCCAGCAGCCCTGCTAGGCAGGGGGCCCACACTGAAGCTTTCTTT.

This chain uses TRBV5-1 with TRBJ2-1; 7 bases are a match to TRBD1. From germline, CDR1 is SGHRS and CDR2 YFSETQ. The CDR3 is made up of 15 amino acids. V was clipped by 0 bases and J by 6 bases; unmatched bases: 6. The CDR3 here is CASSLGQGSINEQFF. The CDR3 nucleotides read TGCGCCAGCAGCTTGGGACAGGGATCCATCAATGAGCAGTTCTTC.

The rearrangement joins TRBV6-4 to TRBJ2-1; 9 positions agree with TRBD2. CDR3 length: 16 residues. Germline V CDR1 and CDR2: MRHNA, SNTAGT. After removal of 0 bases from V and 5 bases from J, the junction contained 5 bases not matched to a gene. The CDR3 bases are TGTGCCAGCAGTGACTCACAGCGGGAGGCCCACAATGAGCAGTTCTTC. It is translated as CASSDSQREAHNEQFF.

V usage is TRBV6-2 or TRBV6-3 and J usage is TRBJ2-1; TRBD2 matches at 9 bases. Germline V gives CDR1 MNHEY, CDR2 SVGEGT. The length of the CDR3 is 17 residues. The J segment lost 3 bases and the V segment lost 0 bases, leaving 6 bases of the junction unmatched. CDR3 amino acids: CASSYSQGLAYYNEQFF. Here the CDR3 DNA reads TGTGCCAGCAGTTACTCGCAGGGACTAGCCTACTACAATGAGCAGTTCTTC.

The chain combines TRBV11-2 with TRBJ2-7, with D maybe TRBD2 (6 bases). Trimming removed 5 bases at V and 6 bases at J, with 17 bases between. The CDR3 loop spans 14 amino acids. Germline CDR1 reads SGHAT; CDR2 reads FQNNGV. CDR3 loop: CASSLRLGRGEQYF. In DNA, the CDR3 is TGTGCCAGCAGCCTACGACTAGGTCGAGGCGAGCAGTACTTC.